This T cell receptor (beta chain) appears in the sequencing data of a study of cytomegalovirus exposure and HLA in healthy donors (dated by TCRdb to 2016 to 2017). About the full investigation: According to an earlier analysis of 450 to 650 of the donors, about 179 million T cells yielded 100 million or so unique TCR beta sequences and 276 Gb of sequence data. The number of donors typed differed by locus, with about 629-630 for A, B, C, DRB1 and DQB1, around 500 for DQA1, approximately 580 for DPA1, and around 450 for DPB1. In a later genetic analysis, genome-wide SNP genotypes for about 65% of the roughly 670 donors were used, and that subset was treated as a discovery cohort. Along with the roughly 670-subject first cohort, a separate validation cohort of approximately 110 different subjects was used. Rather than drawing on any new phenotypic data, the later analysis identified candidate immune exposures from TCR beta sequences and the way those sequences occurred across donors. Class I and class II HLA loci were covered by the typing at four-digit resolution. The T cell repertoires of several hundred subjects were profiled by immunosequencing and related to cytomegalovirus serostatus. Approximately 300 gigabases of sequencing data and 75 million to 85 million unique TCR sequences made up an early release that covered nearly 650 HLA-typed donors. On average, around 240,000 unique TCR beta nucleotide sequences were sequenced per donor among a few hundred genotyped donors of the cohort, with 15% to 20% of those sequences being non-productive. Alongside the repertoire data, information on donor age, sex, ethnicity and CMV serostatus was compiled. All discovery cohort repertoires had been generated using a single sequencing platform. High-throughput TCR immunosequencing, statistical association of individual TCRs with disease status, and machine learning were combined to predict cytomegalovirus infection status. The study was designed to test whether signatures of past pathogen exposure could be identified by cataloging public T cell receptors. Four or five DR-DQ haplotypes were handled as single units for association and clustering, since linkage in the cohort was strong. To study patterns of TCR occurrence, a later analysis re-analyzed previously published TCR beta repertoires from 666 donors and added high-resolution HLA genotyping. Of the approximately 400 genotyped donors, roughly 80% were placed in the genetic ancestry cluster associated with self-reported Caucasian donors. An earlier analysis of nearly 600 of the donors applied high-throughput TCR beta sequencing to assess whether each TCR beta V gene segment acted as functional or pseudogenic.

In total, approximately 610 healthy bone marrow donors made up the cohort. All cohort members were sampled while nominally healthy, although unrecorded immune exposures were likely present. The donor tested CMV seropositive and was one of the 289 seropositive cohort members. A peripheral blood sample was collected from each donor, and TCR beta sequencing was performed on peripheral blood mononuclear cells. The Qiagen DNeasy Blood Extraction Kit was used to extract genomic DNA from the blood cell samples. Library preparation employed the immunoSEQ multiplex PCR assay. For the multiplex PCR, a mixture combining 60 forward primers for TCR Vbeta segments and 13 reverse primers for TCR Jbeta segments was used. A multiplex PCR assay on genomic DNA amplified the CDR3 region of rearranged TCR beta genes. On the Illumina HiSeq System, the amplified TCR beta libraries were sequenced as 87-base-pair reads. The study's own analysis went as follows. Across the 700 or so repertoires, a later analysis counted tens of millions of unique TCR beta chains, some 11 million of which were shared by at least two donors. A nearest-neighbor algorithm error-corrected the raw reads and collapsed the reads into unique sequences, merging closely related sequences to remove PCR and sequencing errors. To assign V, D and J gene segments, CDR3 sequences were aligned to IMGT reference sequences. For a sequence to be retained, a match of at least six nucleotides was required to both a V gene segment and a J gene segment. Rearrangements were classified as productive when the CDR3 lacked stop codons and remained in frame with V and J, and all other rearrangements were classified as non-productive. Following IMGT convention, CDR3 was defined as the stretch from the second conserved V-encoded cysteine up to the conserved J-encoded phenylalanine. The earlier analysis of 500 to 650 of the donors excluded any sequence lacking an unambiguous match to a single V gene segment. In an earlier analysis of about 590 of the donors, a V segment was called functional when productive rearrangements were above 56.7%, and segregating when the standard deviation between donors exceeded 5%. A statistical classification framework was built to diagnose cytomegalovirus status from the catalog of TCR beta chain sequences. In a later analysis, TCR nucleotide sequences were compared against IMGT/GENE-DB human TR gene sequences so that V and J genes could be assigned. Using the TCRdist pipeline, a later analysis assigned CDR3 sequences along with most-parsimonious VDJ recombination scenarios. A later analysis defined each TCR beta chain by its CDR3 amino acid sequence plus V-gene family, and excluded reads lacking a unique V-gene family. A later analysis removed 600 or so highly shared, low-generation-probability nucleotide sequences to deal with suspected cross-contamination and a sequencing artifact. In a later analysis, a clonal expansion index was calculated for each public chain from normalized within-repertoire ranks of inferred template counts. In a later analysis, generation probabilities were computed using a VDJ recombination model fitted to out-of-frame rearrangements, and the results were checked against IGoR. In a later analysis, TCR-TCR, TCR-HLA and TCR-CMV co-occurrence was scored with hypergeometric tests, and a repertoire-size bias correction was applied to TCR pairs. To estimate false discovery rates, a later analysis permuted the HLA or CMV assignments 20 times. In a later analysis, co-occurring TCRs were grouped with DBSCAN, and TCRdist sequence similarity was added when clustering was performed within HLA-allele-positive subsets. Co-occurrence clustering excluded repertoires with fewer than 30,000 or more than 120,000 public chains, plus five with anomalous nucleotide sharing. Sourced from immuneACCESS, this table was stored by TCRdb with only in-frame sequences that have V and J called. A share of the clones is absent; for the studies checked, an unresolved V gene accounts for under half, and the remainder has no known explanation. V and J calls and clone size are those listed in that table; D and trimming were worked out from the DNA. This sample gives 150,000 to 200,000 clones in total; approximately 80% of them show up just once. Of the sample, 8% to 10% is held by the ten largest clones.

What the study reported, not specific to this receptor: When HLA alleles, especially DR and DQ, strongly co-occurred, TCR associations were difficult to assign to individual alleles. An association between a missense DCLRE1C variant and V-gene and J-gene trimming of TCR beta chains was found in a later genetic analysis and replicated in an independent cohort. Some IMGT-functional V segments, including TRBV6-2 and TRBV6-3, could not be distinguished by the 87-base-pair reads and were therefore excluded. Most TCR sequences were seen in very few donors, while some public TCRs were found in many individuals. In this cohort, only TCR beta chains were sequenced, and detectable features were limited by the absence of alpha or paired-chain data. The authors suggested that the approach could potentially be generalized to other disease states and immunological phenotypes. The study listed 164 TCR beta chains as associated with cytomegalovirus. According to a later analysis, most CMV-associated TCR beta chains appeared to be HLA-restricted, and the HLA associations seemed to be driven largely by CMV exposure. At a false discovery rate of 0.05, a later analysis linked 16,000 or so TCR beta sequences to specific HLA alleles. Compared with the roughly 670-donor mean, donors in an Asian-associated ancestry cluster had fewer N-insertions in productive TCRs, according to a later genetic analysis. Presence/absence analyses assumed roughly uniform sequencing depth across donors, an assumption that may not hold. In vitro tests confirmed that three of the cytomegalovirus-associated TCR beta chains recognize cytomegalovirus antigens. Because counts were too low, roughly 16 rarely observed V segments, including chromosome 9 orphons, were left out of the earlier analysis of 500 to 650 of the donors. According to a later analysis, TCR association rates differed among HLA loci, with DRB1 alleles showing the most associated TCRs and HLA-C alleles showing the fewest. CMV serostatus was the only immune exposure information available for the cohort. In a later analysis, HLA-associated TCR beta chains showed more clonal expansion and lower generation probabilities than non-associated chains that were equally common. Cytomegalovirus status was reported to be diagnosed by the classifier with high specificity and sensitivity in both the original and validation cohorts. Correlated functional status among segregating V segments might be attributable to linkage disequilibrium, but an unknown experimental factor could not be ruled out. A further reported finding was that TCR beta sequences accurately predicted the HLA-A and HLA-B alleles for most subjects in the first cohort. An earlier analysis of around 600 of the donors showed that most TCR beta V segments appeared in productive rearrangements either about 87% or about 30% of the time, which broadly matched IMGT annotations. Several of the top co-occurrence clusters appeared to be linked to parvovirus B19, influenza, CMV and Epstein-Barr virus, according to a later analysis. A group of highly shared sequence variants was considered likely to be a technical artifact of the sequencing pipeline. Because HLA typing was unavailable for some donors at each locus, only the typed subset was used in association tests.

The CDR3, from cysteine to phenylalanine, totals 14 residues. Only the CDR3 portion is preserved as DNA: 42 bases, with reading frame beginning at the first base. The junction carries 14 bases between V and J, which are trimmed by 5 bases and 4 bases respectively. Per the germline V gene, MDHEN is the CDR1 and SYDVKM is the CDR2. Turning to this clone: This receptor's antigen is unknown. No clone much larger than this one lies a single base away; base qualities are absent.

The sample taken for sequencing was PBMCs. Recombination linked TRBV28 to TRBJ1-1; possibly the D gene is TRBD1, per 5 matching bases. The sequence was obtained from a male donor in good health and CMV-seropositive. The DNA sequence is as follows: TGTGCCAGCAGTACTCACGGGGGGACCACTGAAGCTTTCTTT. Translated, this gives CASSTHGGTTEAFF. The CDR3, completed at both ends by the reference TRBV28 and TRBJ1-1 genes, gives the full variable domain DVKVTQSSRYLVKRTGEKVFLECVQDMDHENMFWYRQDPGLGLRLIYFSYDVKMKEKGDIPEGYSVSREKKERFSLILESASTNQTSMYLCASSTHGGTTEAFFGQGTRLTVV.